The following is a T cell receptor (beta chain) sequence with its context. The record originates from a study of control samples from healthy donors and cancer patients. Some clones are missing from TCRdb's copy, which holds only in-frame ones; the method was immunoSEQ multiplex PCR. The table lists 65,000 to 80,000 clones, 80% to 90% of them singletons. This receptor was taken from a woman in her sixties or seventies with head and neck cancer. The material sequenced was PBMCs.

Here the CDR3 reads CASSQDRGQDNEQFF. The CDR3 DNA reads as TGTGCCAGCAGCCAAGATAGAGGACAGGACAATGAGCAGTTCTTC. The chain joins TRBV4-2 to TRBJ2-1; 7 bases agree with TRBD1. The CDR3 consists of 15 residues. Trimming at V came to 0 bases and at J to 5 bases, leaving 4 bases not matched to a gene. Germline CDR1 and CDR2: LGHNA and YNFKEQ.